This T cell receptor beta chain stems from a study of vaccination and CD4 T cells after COVID-19. Study-level background: Samples taken post-COVID came a median roughly 97 days after diagnosis, ranging from 35 to 161. Post-vaccine sampling followed dose two by a median about 70 days (range 14 to 241).

Sequence data for DNA of cultured CD4+ T cells were generated by the Oncomine TCR Beta short-read assay. TCRdb re-called the PCR reads through MiXCR, storing one row per CDR3 protein. The table records approximately 19,000 distinct CDR3 sequences, roughly 50% of them present only once. Per the germline V gene, CDR1 is SGHKS and CDR2 is YYEKEE (reference sequence). The CDR3 loop spans 16 amino acids. With 0 bases removed from V and 8 bases from J, the gap between germline ends came to 15 bases. This clonotype was counted between two and nine times. Its antigen is not known. Treatment given: roughly 11-day PBMC culture with coronavirus spike peptide pools or control peptides (ViraFEST assay). Having spent 10 days in culture, CD4+ T cells were then isolated by negative selection.

This chain joins TRBV5-5 and TRBJ1-6; maybe TRBD1 (6 bases). The clonotype originates from a human donor who had recovered from COVID-19. This specimen was CD4+ T cells from blood, cultured in vitro, taken after SARS-CoV-2 vaccination. The CDR3 sequence: CASSLVPPDRDSPLHF. The CDR3 DNA reads as TGTGCCAGCAGCTTGGTCCCCCCGGACAGAGATTCACCCCTCCACTTT.